This passage covers 28 T cell receptor beta chains from one sample sequenced in a study of Graves' ophthalmopathy and Graves' hyperthyroidism. RNA served as the template for amplifying TCR beta CDR3 regions. The first round was an RT-PCR with HTBI primers, and the second round was a multiplex PCR. One entry per CDR3 protein, called by TCRdb with MiXCR from the multiplex PCR reads. The table has 560,000 or so distinct CDR3 sequences, approximately 37% seen once. The specimen was peripheral blood or thyroid tissue (not recorded which). These receptors all stem from an adult man with Graves' hyperthyroidism.

The chain uses TRBV10-3 and TRBJ2-7; 9 nucleotides line up with TRBD2. Per the germline V gene, CDR1 is ENHRY and CDR2 is SYGVKD. V gave up 10 bases and J gave up 1 base; unmatched junction bases: 14. The CDR3 contains 16 residues. The CDR3 DNA is TGTGCCAGCAGAATAGCGGGGGCAGCCCAATCCTACGAGCAGTACTTC. Protein product: CASRIAGAAQSYEQYF.

This clonotype was seen repeatedly, ten times or more. The chain links TRBV11-2 to TRBJ2-5, with 10 bases that match TRBD2. The CDR3 is made up of 14 amino acids. Germline V CDR1 and CDR2: SGHAT, FQNNGV. The J segment lost 5 bases and the V segment lost 5 bases, leaving 5 bases of the junction unmatched. CDR3 in amino acids: CASSILAGAETQYF. The CDR3 bases are TGTGCCAGCAGCATTCTAGCGGGGGCGGAGACCCAGTACTTC.

As concerns this clonotype: This could be a read error, since a much larger clone is one nucleotide away. J is TRBJ1-4 and V is TRBV10-2, with D possibly TRBD1 on 5 matching bases. The V gene's germline CDR1 is WSHSY and CDR2 SAAADI. The length of the CDR3 is 15 residues. CDR3 region: CASRSRGATNERLFF. The CDR3 DNA is TGCGCCAGCAGGTCAAGGGGAGCAACTAATGAAAGACTGTTTTTT.

There are many counts of this clonotype. This chain connects TRBV6-1 to TRBJ1-5, with unresolved D. The CDR3 extends over 13 amino acids. The germline CDR1 and CDR2 sequences are MNHNS and SASEGT. The V end lost 2 bases, the J end lost 6 bases, and 8 bases lay between the germline ends. CDR3 sequence: CASSEKASQPQHF. DNA of the CDR3: TGTGCCAGCAGTGAAAAAGCGTCTCAGCCCCAGCATTTT.

This clonotype was counted at least ten times. The chain is built from TRBV7-9 and TRBJ1-5; TRBD1 is a possible D gene (5 bases). The V end was cut by 5 bases, the J end by 3 bases, with 14 bases between. There are 15 residues in the CDR3. Germline V gene data show CDR1 as SEHNR and CDR2 as FQNEAQ (reference sequence). As DNA, the CDR3 is TGTGCCAGCAGCCCAGATGGCAGGGTCAATCAGCCCCAGCATTTT. Amino acid sequence: CASSPDGRVNQPQHF.

This chain joins TRBV20-1 and TRBJ1-6; 10 bases match TRBD1. The V segment lost 6 bases and the J segment 3 bases; nucleotides outside the gene matches: 20. The CDR3 length is 20 residues. Germline V gene lookup returns CDR1 DFQATT and CDR2 SNEGSKA (reference sequence). The CDR3 reads CSARPPRDRGLEYYNSPLHF. CDR3 coding DNA: TGCAGTGCCCGCCCCCCCCGGGACAGGGGATTAGAGTACTATAATTCACCCCTCCACTTT.

The rearrangement links TRBV24-1 to TRBJ2-2; 10 nucleotides match TRBD2. The CDR3 is made up of 17 amino acids. With V trimmed by 3 bases and J by 3 bases, 6 bases remained unmatched. Germline V gives CDR1 KGHDR, CDR2 SFDVKD. The CDR3 protein is CATSDQLAGPHTGELFF. CDR3 bases: TGTGCCACCAGTGATCAACTAGCGGGACCTCACACCGGGGAGCTGTTTTTT.

This clonotype was recorded at least ten times. This rearrangement joins TRBV11-2 to TRBJ1-1, with 8 bases that match TRBD1. V shed 5 bases and J 5 bases; nucleotides not matched to a gene: 7. The CDR3 extends over 14 amino acids. CDR1 is SGHAT and CDR2 is FQNNGV in the germline V gene. This CDR3 is CASSPQGARTEAFF. Written as DNA, the CDR3 is TGTGCCAGCAGCCCCCAGGGGGCAAGGACTGAAGCTTTCTTT.

This clonotype has ten or more counts. V gene TRBV6-6 combines with J gene TRBJ1-2; D is undetermined. Trimming cost V 0 bases and J 4 bases, with 12 bases left between them. The CDR3 has 15 amino acids. CDR1 and CDR2 (germline): MNHNY, SVGAGI (reference sequence). CDR3 region: CASSYSRVQTYGYTF. The CDR3 coding sequence is TGTGCCAGCAGTTACTCGAGGGTACAAACCTATGGCTACACCTTC.

This clonotype has at least ten counts. The chain combines TRBV7-3 with TRBJ2-5; the match to TRBD2 covers 11 bases. The trim removed 5 bases at V and 5 bases at J, leaving 7 bases unmatched. Germline-derived CDR1 and CDR2 are SGHTA and FQGTGA. The CDR3 loop spans 15 amino acids. CDR3 residues: CASSPGLAGGETQYF. The CDR3 nucleotides read TGTGCCAGCAGCCCCGGACTAGCGGGTGGGGAGACCCAGTACTTC.

The chain couples TRBV2 to TRBJ1-4; 12 bases map to TRBD1. J gave up 7 bases and V 8 bases, and 5 bases lay outside the gene matches. Germline V gene sequence: CDR1 SNHLY, CDR2 FYNNEI. The CDR3 sequence is 14 residues long. The CDR3 coding sequence is TGTGCCAGCCTAGGGACAGGGGGCGCTGAAAAACTGTTTTTT. Translation: CASLGTGGAEKLFF.

This clonotype has ten or more counts. The genes are TRBV18 and TRBJ1-1; 7 bases are shared with TRBD1. The CDR3 is 15 residues long. The J segment lost 0 bases and the V segment lost 3 bases, leaving 4 bases of the junction unmatched. The germline V gene encodes CDR1 KGHSH and CDR2 LQKENI. CDR3: CASSPWTGMNTEAFF. CDR3 nucleotide sequence: TGTGCCAGCTCACCGTGGACAGGCATGAACACTGAAGCTTTCTTT.

This clonotype came up many times. The chain has TRBV20-1 and TRBJ1-5, with 8 bases fitting TRBD1. V was clipped by 0 bases and J by 0 bases; unmatched bases: 4. Germline CDR1 is DFQATT and CDR2 is SNEGSKA (reference sequence). CDR3 length: 16 amino acids. This CDR3 is CSARETGGYSNQPQHF. CDR3 coding DNA: TGCAGTGCTAGAGAAACAGGGGGTTATAGCAATCAGCCCCAGCATTTT.

This clonotype was picked up many times. The V and J genes are TRBV7-2 and TRBJ2-5; 13 bases map to TRBD2. CDR1 and CDR2 (germline): SGHTA, FQGNSA. The V gene end was trimmed by 0 bases and the J gene end by 4 bases; junction bases not matched to a gene: 11. This CDR3 is 19 amino acids long. The DNA of the CDR3 is TGTGCCAGCAGCTTAGCCTTCGGGACTAGCGGGATGGCGTTAGAGACCCAGTACTTC. This translates into CASSLAFGTSGMALETQYF.

The chain links TRBV20-1 to TRBJ1-1; D is undetermined. V lost 3 bases and J 5 bases, leaving 7 bases between the germline ends. This CDR3 has 11 amino acids. Looked up from germline, CDR1 is DFQATT and CDR2 is SNEGSKA (reference sequence). CDR3 sequence reads: CSASVRTEAFF. For the CDR3, the DNA is TGCAGTGCTAGTGTCCGGACTGAAGCTTTCTTT.

This clonotype has at least ten counts. The chain has TRBV7-8 and TRBJ2-5; D may be TRBD2 (6 bases). Germline CDR1 SGHVS, CDR2 FQNEAQ. V was cut by 1 base and J by 4 bases, with 10 bases left in between. CDR3 length: 14 residues. CDR3 residues: CASSLGGVLETQYF. The CDR3 DNA reads as TGTGCCAGCAGCTTAGGGGGGGTGCTAGAGACCCAGTACTTC.

The V call is TRBV6-6, the J call TRBJ1-3; D ambiguous. V shed 7 bases and J shed 3 bases, with 13 bases lying between them. CDR1 and CDR2 from the germline V gene are MNHNY and SVGAGI (reference sequence). The CDR3 is 14 amino acids. CDR3 nucleotide sequence: TGTGCCAGCATCCTATGGGGATTTGGAAACACCATATATTTT. Translation gives CASILWGFGNTIYF.

Regarding this clonotype: With a much larger clone just one base away, this may be a read error. The chain uses TRBV9 and TRBJ1-5; perhaps TRBD1 as D (6 bases). This CDR3 is built from 14 residues. Germline CDR1 is SGDLS and CDR2 is YYNGEE. In DNA form, the CDR3 reads TGTGCCGGCAGGGACACGGGAGGCAATCAGCCCCAGCATTTT. Encoded protein: CAGRDTGGNQPQHF.

The chain recombines TRBV5-1 with TRBJ2-5; weak D call: TRBD2 (5 bases). Germline loops: CDR1 SGHRS, CDR2 YFSETQ. V dropped 5 bases and J dropped 2 bases, with 19 bases sitting between them. The CDR3 spans 16 residues. The CDR3 region has the DNA TGCGCCAGCAGTTACGGTAGCGAGAGAACACAAGAGACCCAGTACTTC. This sequence encodes CASSYGSERTQETQYF.

This clonotype was recorded at least ten times. CDR3 amino acids: CASTDDSSNEKLFF. In DNA, the CDR3 is TGTGCCAGTACCGACGACAGTAGTAATGAAAAACTGTTTTTT. The chain recombines TRBV19 with TRBJ1-4; D possibly corresponds to TRBD1 (5 bases). This CDR3 has 14 amino acids. Germline-derived CDR1 and CDR2 are LNHDA and SQIVND (reference sequence). V was shortened by 7 bases and J by 4 bases, with 13 bases between the two germline ends.

This clonotype appeared many times. The gene calls are TRBV5-1 and TRBJ1-3; 7 nucleotides align to TRBD1. Looked up from germline, CDR1 is SGHRS and CDR2 is YFSETQ. The ends lost 0 bases at V and 4 bases at J; junction bases unmatched: 7. The CDR3 is 16 amino acids. The CDR3 is CASSLAEGADGNTIYF. CDR3 bases: TGCGCCAGCAGCTTGGCCGAGGGGGCGGACGGAAACACCATATATTTT.

Turning to this clonotype: Germline is not matched at one junction end, which may reflect a read error. The CDR3 loop reads CAASSDNSGANVLTF. Written as DNA, the CDR3 is TGTGCCGCCAGCAGTGACAACTCTGGGGCCAACGTCCTGACTTTC. The chain uses TRBV15 and TRBJ2-6; D not resolved. The CDR3 loop spans 15 amino acids. Germline values: CDR1 LNHNV, CDR2 YYDKDF (reference sequence).

The chain carries TRBV7-9 and TRBJ2-1; D is uncertain. The V end was cut by 6 bases, the J end by 8 bases, with 11 bases between. The length of the CDR3 is 12 residues. Germline assignment: CDR1 SEHNR and CDR2 FQNEAQ (reference sequence). In DNA form, the CDR3 reads TGTGCCAGCAGTTCTAACCGCTATGAGCAGTTCTTC. This codes for CASSSNRYEQFF.

As to this clonotype: This may stem from a read error, because a much larger clone lies one nucleotide away. This chain links TRBV19 with TRBJ1-5; 10 nucleotides agree with TRBD1. Germline values: CDR1 LNHDA, CDR2 SQIVND (reference sequence). The CDR3 consists of 17 residues. V trimming: 5 bases; J trimming: 3 bases; junction bases outside the gene matches: 10. The CDR3 DNA is TGTGCCAGTAGTGGCTACCGGGACAGGGGTGACAATCAGCCCCAGCATTTT. Translating gives CASSGYRDRGDNQPQHF.

At least ten counts were recorded for this clonotype. A read error may produce the germline difference seen at one junction end. The rearrangement uses TRBV3-1 and TRBJ1-1, with D tentatively TRBD1 (6 bases). CDR1 is LGHDT, CDR2 YNNKEL, per germline (reference sequence). The CDR3 extends over 14 amino acids. Here the CDR3 reads CASSLGAMKTEAFF. CDR3 nucleotides: TGTGCCAGCAGCCTGGGGGCAATGAAGACTGAAGCTTTCTTT. Together with reference TRBV3-1 and TRBJ1-1, the CDR3 gives the full variable domain: DTAVSQTPKYLVTQMGNDKSIKCEQNLGHDTMYWYKQDSKKFLKIMFSYNNKELIINETVPNRFSPKSPDKAHLNLHINSLELGDSAVYFCASSLGAMKTEAFFGQGTRLTVV.

This clonotype was observed once. The chain joins TRBV12-3 or TRBV12-4 to TRBJ1-5, with D perhaps TRBD1 (6 bases). Trimming removed 6 bases at V and 7 bases at J, with 13 bases between. The CDR3 extends over 13 amino acids. The CDR3 nucleotides are TGTGCCAGCAGGACTAGGGGGGCACAGCCCCAGCATTTT. Translated: CASRTRGAQPQHF.

The V call is TRBV2, the J call TRBJ2-2, with 7 bases matching TRBD1. CDR3 length: 16 residues. Germline CDR1 reads SNHLY; CDR2 reads FYNNEI. The V and J ends lost 6 bases and 0 bases, in that order; junction bases with no gene match: 7. The CDR3 sequence: CASSSMGTANTGELFF. The CDR3 DNA reads TGTGCCAGCAGCTCGATGGGGACAGCGAACACCGGGGAGCTGTTTTTT.

The chain couples TRBV24-1 to TRBJ1-2; D may be TRBD1 (6 bases). The V gene's germline CDR1 is KGHDR and CDR2 SFDVKD. With 5 bases removed from V and 4 bases from J, the gap between germline ends came to 13 bases. This CDR3 contains 14 residues. DNA for the CDR3: TGTGCCACCAGTGCGTCAGGACAGTTCTATGGCTACACCTTC. As protein: CATSASGQFYGYTF.